The 6 T cell receptor beta chains below come from one sample, sequenced in a study of blood T cell repertoires in COVID-19. Measured with immunoSEQ multiplex PCR; TCRdb has only the in-frame clones, and not every one. Among a few hundred thousand clones, roughly 85% were seen once, and the ten largest hold 1.5% to 2%. The sequenced sample was PBMCs or T cells enriched from blood (not recorded which). Receptor source: a woman in her forties or fifties who had recovered from COVID-19.

The sample holds a few counts of this clone. V usage is TRBV5-1 and J usage is TRBJ2-2; D not resolved. The CDR3 extends over 14 amino acids. Germline-derived CDR1 and CDR2 are SGHRS and YFSETQ. V lost 4 bases to trimming and J lost 2 bases, with 9 bases between them. Here the CDR3 reads CASSRQNNTGELFF. In DNA, the CDR3 is TGCGCCAGCAGCCGCCAGAATAACACCGGGGAGCTGTTTTTT. The whole variable domain, filled in from reference TRBV5-1 and TRBJ2-2, reads KAGVTQTPRYLIKTRGQQVTLSCSPISGHRSVSWYQQTPGQGLQFLFEYFSETQRNKGNFPGRFSGRQFSNSRSEMNVSTLELGDSALYLCASSRQNNTGELFFGEGSRLTVL.

The rearrangement joins TRBV3-1 (or the pseudogene TRBV3-2) to TRBJ1-2; no reliable D call. The CDR3 runs to 15 residues. Germline loops: CDR1 LGHDT, CDR2 YNNKEL (reference sequence). Trimming took 0 bases from V and 4 from J, leaving 12 bases between them. CDR3 DNA sequence: TGTGCCAGCAGCCAAGATAGAGGGAGGGCCTATGGCTACACCTTC. Amino acid sequence: CASSQDRGRAYGYTF.

J is TRBJ1-2 and V is TRBV12-3 or TRBV12-4; possible D gene TRBD1, 5 bases. With 8 bases removed from V and 1 base from J, the gap between germline ends came to 8 bases. CDR3 size: 12 residues. CDR3 in DNA: TGTGCCAGCTCCAGGGATAACTATGGCTACACCTTC. Its protein product is CASSRDNYGYTF.

DNA of the CDR3: TGTGCCAGCAGCTTGGAACTTGGCTCCAGGACTGAAGCTTTCTTT. Translating it yields CASSLELGSRTEAFF. The chain couples TRBV5-4 to TRBJ1-1; D unresolved. Trimming shortened V by 0 bases and J by 5 bases, and 14 bases separated the two germline ends. The CDR3 runs to 15 residues. CDR1 is SGHNT and CDR2 is YYREEE in the germline V gene (reference sequence).

The sample holds one count of this clone. This chain's CDR3 is CASSRWGQGFNQPQHF. In DNA, the CDR3 is TGTGCCAGCAGCCGATGGGGACAGGGGTTCAATCAGCCCCAGCATTTT. V and J are TRBV5-6 and TRBJ1-5; 10 bases align to TRBD1. Trimming took 4 bases from V and 3 from J; bases not matched to a gene: 7. The CDR3 consists of 16 residues. Looked up from germline, CDR1 is SGHDT and CDR2 is YYEEEE.

This sequence joins TRBV5-4 and TRBJ2-2, with a possible D match to TRBD2 (6 bases). V gave up 5 bases and J gave up 1 base, with 21 bases separating them. Germline loops: CDR1 SGHNT, CDR2 YYREEE (reference sequence). The CDR3 is 18 residues long. In DNA form, the CDR3 reads TGTGCCAGCAGTTTTAGAACTCCTAGCGACCTGAACACCGGGGAGCTGTTTTTT. Translation: CASSFRTPSDLNTGELFF.